This TCR beta chain was sequenced during a study of regulatory T cells in long-lasting Graves disease. Time point here: persistent/refractory GD, antithyroid drugs over 5 years with positive TRAb. TCR sequences were obtained from RNA taken from PBMCs. This clonotype occurred a few times. The CDR3 spans 17 residues. The V gene end was trimmed by 5 bases and the J gene end by 3 bases; junction bases not matched to a gene: 6. Germline loops: CDR1 SGHNT, CDR2 YENEEA. Assembly of TCR beta libraries relied on iRepertoire HTBI primers together with Arm-PCR of CDR3 regions. Using its own MiXCR run on the multiplex PCR reads, TCRdb lists one record per CDR3 protein. The data hold hundreds of thousands of distinct CDR3 sequences, with 25% to 35% observed a single time.

The rearrangement uses TRBV11-3 and TRBJ2-2; TRBD2 matches 13 bases. The source is a female donor with Graves disease. Specimen: peripheral blood mononuclear cells (PBMCs), collected when the disease was refractory, from a patient treated with antithyroid drugs. DNA of the CDR3: TGTGCCAGCAGCCCGACACTAGCGGGAGGGTACACCGGGGAGCTGTTTTTT. It specifies CASSPTLAGGYTGELFF.